This is a list of T cell receptor beta chains from one sample in a study of CD8 T cells in ankylosing spondylitis. TCRdb independently ran MiXCR on the 5' RACE reads; one entry per CDR3 protein. Among 200,000 to 250,000 distinct CDR3 sequences listed, about 16% were seen once. The sequenced sample consisted of blood, either unsorted or a sorted T cell fraction (not recorded which). These receptors all come from a male donor with ankylosing spondylitis. Each CDR3 is given with its conserved first and last residue. Each record gives: D gene, clone size, V gene, J gene, CDR3 DNA, CDR3 protein. D genes are given only for firm matches. Some rows have no size entry. The others give once, few or many, or a class for an expanded clone.

>NA|NA|TRBV7-9|TRBJ2-7
TGTGCCAGCAGCTTTCATCGACAGGACGAGCAGTACTTC
CASSFHRQDEQYF
>TRBD1|NA|TRBV6-2/TRBV6-3|TRBJ2-3
TGTGCCAGCAGTCTGACAGGGTTCACAGATACGCAGTATTTT
CASSLTGFTDTQYF
>NA|few|TRBV6-5|TRBJ2-1
TGTGCCAGCAGTTACGGGGGTGGGACCGGGGATCTCAATGAGCAGTTCTTC
CASSYGGGTGDLNEQFF
>NA|few|TRBV15|TRBJ2-5
TGTGCCACCAGCAGAGATGAATTCGATGAGCGAGGGGAGACCCAGTACTTC
CATSRDEFDERGETQYF
>TRBD2|few|TRBV5-1|TRBJ2-1
TGCGCCAGCAGCGCCAGCGGGGGTTCCTACTATGAGCAGTTCTTC
CASSASGGSYYEQFF
>NA|NA|TRBV2|TRBJ1-2
TGTGCCAGCCCGGACCTCGGAAGAGGGGGCTACACCTTC
CASPDLGRGGYTF
>NA|NA|TRBV12-3/TRBV12-4|TRBJ2-3
TGTGCCAGCAGTACAAGGAGGGACTCCGGCACAGATACGCAGTATTTT
CASSTRRDSGTDTQYF
>NA|few|TRBV7-2|TRBJ2-1
TGTGCCAGCAGCGAAGGAGGGCCTCAATCCTACAATGAGCAGTTCTTC
CASSEGGPQSYNEQFF
>NA|many|TRBV4-3|TRBJ1-2
TGCGCCAGCAGCCAAGACCTTGATTGGGGCAACAACTATGGCTACACCTTC
CASSQDLDWGNNYGYTF
>NA|many|TRBV20-1|TRBJ2-7
TGCAGTGCTCGCCAGGGATACGAGCAGTACTTC
CSARQGYEQYF
>NA|NA|TRBV3-1|TRBJ2-2
TGTGCCAGCAGCCAAGAAGGGGGAGGGGCAACCGGGGAGCTGTTTTTT
CASSQEGGGATGELFF
>NA|NA|TRBV20-1|TRBJ2-1
TGCAGTGCTAGAGATCTGGGGGAGATTAACTACAATGAGCAGTTCTTC
CSARDLGEINYNEQFF
>NA|NA|TRBV6-5|TRBJ2-7
TGTGCCAGCAGTTACTCGACGGCGGGTGCCGACGAGCAGTACTTC
CASSYSTAGADEQYF
>TRBD1|NA|TRBV15|TRBJ2-1
TGTGCCACCACCGAGGACAGGGGCTACAATGAGCAGTTCTTC
CATTEDRGYNEQFF
>TRBD1|once|TRBV11-2|TRBJ1-2
TGTGCCAGCAGCTTAGTAGGGGGCGCGACTGGTGGCTACACCTTC
CASSLVGGATGGYTF
>NA|NA|TRBV27|TRBJ2-1
TGTGCCAGCAGCCCTTGGGGGGGCTCCCACAATGAGCAGTTCTTC
CASSPWGGSHNEQFF
>NA|few|TRBV19|TRBJ2-1
TGTGCCAGTAGTATCGGGCAGGAGAACAATGAGCAGTTCTTC
CASSIGQENNEQFF
>NA|few|TRBV19|TRBJ2-7
TGTGCCAGTAGCGGACAGCAATCCTACGAGCAGTACTTC
CASSGQQSYEQYF
>TRBD2|NA|TRBV4-1|TRBJ2-1
TGCGCCAGCAGCCAAGAAGCGGGACCGATGTACAATGAGCAGTTCTTC
CASSQEAGPMYNEQFF
>NA|few|TRBV12-3/TRBV12-4|TRBJ2-1
TGTGCCAGCAGGACCCTTAGCTCCTACAATGAGCAGTTCTTC
CASRTLSSYNEQFF
>NA|NA|TRBV20-1|TRBJ1-2
TGCAGTGCTAGGGGCCGGTACTATGGCTACACCTTC
CSARGRYYGYTF
>NA|few|TRBV14|TRBJ2-1
TGTGCCAGCAGCCAAGATCCGACGCCTGAGCAGTTCTTC
CASSQDPTPEQFF
>TRBD1|few|TRBV20-1|TRBJ1-2
TGCAGTGCTAGAGATATGGGACAGGGGGCGGATGGCTACACCTTC
CSARDMGQGADGYTF
>TRBD1|NA|TRBV3-1|TRBJ2-6
TGTGCCAGCAGCCAAGTGGTGCGGACAGGAGTCTCTGGGGCCAACGTCCTGACTTTC
CASSQVVRTGVSGANVLTF
>NA|NA|TRBV5-6|TRBJ1-2
TGTGCCAGCAGCTACGAACTCTTTGGGGGCTACACCTTC
CASSYELFGGYTF
>NA|few|TRBV9|TRBJ2-1
TGTGCCAGCGGAACCGGGACCGGCTCCTACAATGAGCAGTTCTTC
CASGTGTGSYNEQFF
>NA|few|TRBV27|TRBJ1-1
TGTGCCAGCAGTTGGGGGGAGAACACTGAAGCTTTCTTT
CASSWGENTEAFF
>NA|NA|TRBV4-3|TRBJ2-1
TGCGCCAGCAGCCAAGAATCCGAGAACCCCTACAATGAGCAGTTCTTC
CASSQESENPYNEQFF
>NA|NA|TRBV19|TRBJ1-1
TGTGCCAGTAGTATAGCTGGCAGACAGCGATGGGGAACTGAAGCTTTCTTT
CASSIAGRQRWGTEAFF
>NA|many|TRBV5-1|TRBJ2-1
TGCGCCAGCAGACGGGGCTCCTACAATGAGCAGTTCTTC
CASRRGSYNEQFF
>NA|NA|TRBV4-1|TRBJ1-4
TGCGCCAGCAGCCAAGATAGGGAACATGGGGAAAAACTGTTTTTT
CASSQDREHGEKLFF
>NA|NA|TRBV12-3/TRBV12-4|TRBJ2-3
TGTGCCAGCGTTACGGACCTCGGGGCGGATACGCAGTATTTT
CASVTDLGADTQYF
>NA|NA|TRBV7-2|TRBJ2-1
TGTGCCAGCAGTGGACTTGACGATGAGCAGTTCTTC
CASSGLDDEQFF
>NA|NA|TRBV15|TRBJ2-1
TGTGCCACCAGCAGAGATCTAACCGGCACCTACAATGAGCAGTTCTTC
CATSRDLTGTYNEQFF
>TRBD1|NA|TRBV24-1|TRBJ2-7
TGTGCCACCAGTGACGCCGGGACAGAGGACGAGCAGTACTTC
CATSDAGTEDEQYF
>TRBD2|once|TRBV6-1|TRBJ2-1
TGTGCCAGCACCGAGAACCCCTCGACTAGCGGGACTTACAATGAGCAGTTCTTC
CASTENPSTSGTYNEQFF
>NA|many|TRBV29-1|TRBJ2-2
TGCAGCGTTGAGCTGGGTACCGGGGAGCTGTTTTTT
CSVELGTGELFF
>NA|NA|TRBV7-9|TRBJ1-2
TGTGCCAGCAGCTTAGTACCTCGGCAAGACGGCTACACCTTC
CASSLVPRQDGYTF
>NA|many|TRBV29-1|TRBJ2-1
TGCAGCGTTGAAAGGGCAAGAGAATACAATGAGCAGTTCTTC
CSVERAREYNEQFF
>TRBD1|many|TRBV29-1|TRBJ2-5
TGCAGCGTTGAAGATAGGGGGCGCAGAGAGACCCAGTACTTC
CSVEDRGRRETQYF
>TRBD1|NA|TRBV15|TRBJ2-1
TGTGCCACCAGCAACGCCGGGACAGGGGGCTACAATGAGCAGTTCTTC
CATSNAGTGGYNEQFF
>NA|NA|TRBV19|TRBJ1-1
TGTGCCAGTAGTATGCTTGGGAACACTGAAGCTTTCTTT
CASSMLGNTEAFF
>NA|NA|TRBV14|TRBJ2-5
TGTGCCAGCAGCCAAGAGTGGGCATGGAGGGAGACCCAGTACTTC
CASSQEWAWRETQYF
>NA|once|TRBV5-1|TRBJ1-1
TGCGCCAGCAGCGCTAGTAGTTATACTGAAGCTTTCTTT
CASSASSYTEAFF
>TRBD1|NA|TRBV20-1|TRBJ2-1
TGCAGTGCTAGAGGATATCACAGGGGCACCAGAAGTGAGCAGTTCTTC
CSARGYHRGTRSEQFF
>TRBD2|NA|TRBV20-1|TRBJ2-1
TGCAGTGCTACCGCGGGAGGGGACGATGAGCAGTTCTTC
CSATAGGDDEQFF
>NA|NA|TRBV12-3/TRBV12-4|TRBJ2-3
TGTGCCAGCAGTTTATACTGGGGTACGCAGTATTTT
CASSLYWGTQYF
>NA|many|TRBV27|TRBJ1-6
TGTGCCAGCAGTTTATCGGGTTCCTATAATTCACCCCTCCACTTT
CASSLSGSYNSPLHF
>NA|few|TRBV7-2|TRBJ2-1
TGTGCCAGCAGTCCCCCCGGGCCAGTCTCCTACAATGAGCAGTTCTTC
CASSPPGPVSYNEQFF
>TRBD2|NA|TRBV24-1|TRBJ2-2
TGTGCCACCAGTGAGCGCGGGGGTTTCCCCGGGGAGCTGTTTTTT
CATSERGGFPGELFF
>NA|many|TRBV5-1|TRBJ2-4
TGCGCCAGCAGACCGCCGGACGAAAACATTCAGTACTTC
CASRPPDENIQYF
>TRBD2|NA|TRBV13|TRBJ2-5
TGTGCCAGCAGCCCTCGACTAGCGGGGGAACAAGAGACCCAGTACTTC
CASSPRLAGEQETQYF
>NA|NA|TRBV28|TRBJ1-6
TGTGCCAGCAGTTTACTGTTGAATAATTCACCCCTCCACTTT
CASSLLLNNSPLHF
>NA|few|TRBV24-1|TRBJ1-1
TGTGCCACCAGTGATCGTTCACAGAACACTGAAGCTTTCTTT
CATSDRSQNTEAFF